These 21 T cell receptor beta chains came from one sample sequenced in a study of CD8+ T cells in alopecia areata. Described treatment: oral pan-JAK inhibitor, 5-10 mg twice daily. TCR sequencing used cDNA made by reverse transcription of extracted RNA. The assay was immunoSEQ multiplex PCR, and TCRdb's table has in-frame clones only and misses some. The sample yields about 94,000 clones, about two thirds seen once. Material: CD8+ T cells sorted from blood, obtained at week 44, from a patient treated with tofacitinib. Receptor source: a human donor with alopecia areata.

The count of this clone is one. The rearrangement joins TRBV20-1 to TRBJ2-7, with 7 bases fitting TRBD1. The CDR3 spans 11 residues. CDR1 DFQATT and CDR2 SNEGSKA come from the germline V gene (reference sequence). V shed 3 bases and J 5 bases; nucleotides not matched to a gene: 1. The CDR3, as DNA: TGCAGTGCTAGGACAGGGAACGAGCAGTACTTC. This gives the protein CSARTGNEQYF.

The V call is TRBV9, the J call TRBJ2-3, with D possibly matching TRBD2 (7 bases). The V and J ends lost 0 bases and 8 bases respectively, with 22 bases between them. Germline V gives CDR1 SGDLS, CDR2 YYNGEE. This CDR3 comprises 17 residues. The CDR3 sequence is CASSVATLRGQTVTQYF. Written as DNA, the CDR3 is TGTGCCAGCAGCGTAGCTACTCTGCGGGGGCAAACCGTTACGCAGTATTTT.

This clone is a singleton in its sample. V usage is TRBV29-1 and J usage is TRBJ1-1; D is undetermined. The germline V and J ends were trimmed by 8 bases and 8 bases, with 6 bases remaining between them. This CDR3 has 8 residues. Per the germline V gene, CDR1 is SQVTM and CDR2 is ANQGSEA. The CDR3 protein is CSTEEAFF. Written as DNA, the CDR3 is TGCAGCACCGAAGAAGCTTTCTTT.

The rearrangement joins TRBV7-9 to TRBJ1-2, with D perhaps TRBD1 (5 bases). Germline CDR1 SEHNR, CDR2 FQNEAQ (reference sequence). The CDR3 length is 13 residues. V gave up 1 base and J gave up 6 bases, with 9 bases separating them. In DNA, the CDR3 is TGTGCCAGCAGCTTAGTGGGGGGAGATGGCTACACCTTC. Translating gives CASSLVGGDGYTF.

This chain joins TRBV13 and TRBJ2-6, with D unresolved. The V and J ends lost 3 bases and 0 bases respectively, with 12 bases between them. CDR1 PRHDT and CDR2 FYEKMQ come from the germline V gene (reference sequence). The CDR3 runs to 17 residues. CDR3 DNA: TGTGCCAGCAGCTTTGTTTTTCATGGCTCTGGGGCCAACGTCCTGACTTTC. Amino acid sequence: CASSFVFHGSGANVLTF.

A word on this clone: Distinct nucleotide sequences in the sample also encode this CDR3. The V call is TRBV7-9, the J call TRBJ1-1; unclear D gene. Trimming left V 1 base short and J 2 bases short, with 5 bases between. CDR3 length: 13 residues. Germline values: CDR1 SEHNR, CDR2 FQNEAQ (reference sequence). For the CDR3, the DNA is TGTGCCAGCAGCTTAGGCAGTAACACTGAAGCTTTCTTT. Amino acids: CASSLGSNTEAFF.

The chain joins TRBV13 to TRBJ2-2, with D perhaps matching TRBD1 or TRBD2 (5 bases each). Trimming took off 6 bases at V and 6 bases at J, with 14 bases between the two ends. The CDR3 totals 14 residues. Germline V gene sequence: CDR1 PRHDT, CDR2 FYEKMQ (reference sequence). CDR3 protein: CASRYKGEPGELFF. CDR3 in DNA: TGTGCCAGCAGATATAAAGGGGAGCCCGGGGAGCTGTTTTTT.

The chain carries TRBV12-5 and TRBJ1-1; D gene uncertain. CDR1 and CDR2 from the germline V gene are LGHNT and FRNRAP. V gave up 4 bases and J gave up 5 bases, with 5 bases separating them. The CDR3 has 11 amino acids. The chain's CDR3 is CASGYSTEAFF. Written as DNA, the CDR3 is TGTGCTAGTGGTTACAGTACTGAAGCTTTCTTT.

This clone was counted once. CDR3: CASSPRYPGELFF. CDR3 DNA sequence: TGTGCCAGCAGCCCCCGGTATCCCGGGGAGCTGTTTTTT. The gene calls are TRBV11-2 and TRBJ2-2; no clear D. The CDR3 has 13 amino acids. CDR1 and CDR2 (germline): SGHAT, FQNNGV. With 5 bases removed from V and 6 bases from J, the gap between germline ends came to 10 bases.

The chain joins TRBV19 to TRBJ1-5; no reliable D call. Trimming took off 9 bases at V and 0 bases at J, with 15 bases between the two ends. The CDR3 spans 15 residues. Germline V CDR1 and CDR2: LNHDA, SQIVND (reference sequence). The CDR3 protein is CASIWTVDSNQPQHF. CDR3 bases: TGTGCCAGCATTTGGACTGTTGATAGCAATCAGCCCCAGCATTTT.

The V call is TRBV13, the J call TRBJ1-4; possible D gene TRBD1, 6 bases. The CDR3 is 12 amino acids. The V end lost 8 bases, the J end lost 12 bases, and 16 bases lay between the germline ends. CDR1 and CDR2 (germline): PRHDT, FYEKMQ (reference sequence). The CDR3 protein is CASSFPGGELFF. The CDR3 DNA follows: TGTGCCAGCTCCTTCCCGGGGGGCGAACTGTTTTTT.

The V gene is TRBV7-8, the J gene TRBJ1-5; D is unresolved. This CDR3 is built from 12 residues. V was clipped by 8 bases and J by 7 bases, with 12 bases between them. Per germline, CDR1 SGHVS and CDR2 FQNEAQ. CDR3 region: CASAGEGQPQHF. The CDR3 DNA reads as TGTGCCAGCGCCGGGGAAGGGCAGCCCCAGCATTTT.

The chain carries TRBV28 and TRBJ2-6; no reliable D call. Germline-derived CDR1 and CDR2 are MDHEN and SYDVKM. The CDR3 extends over 16 amino acids. V gave up 5 bases and J gave up 1 base, with 12 bases separating them. The CDR3 DNA reads TGTGCCAGCAGTCCAGGCCGAGGATCTGGGGCCAACGTCCTGACTTTC. It codes for CASSPGRGSGANVLTF.

The chain links TRBV23-1 to TRBJ1-1; D uncertain. TRBV23-1 is an ORF; its function is uncertain. V gave up 11 bases and J gave up 0 bases, with 7 bases separating them. The CDR3 has 11 residues. DNA of the CDR3: TGCGCCTCAAATATGAACACTGAAGCTTTCTTT. Amino acid sequence: CASNMNTEAFF.

The rearrangement uses TRBV19 and TRBJ2-7, with D possibly matching TRBD1 (6 bases). The V gene's germline CDR1 is LNHDA and CDR2 SQIVND (reference sequence). The CDR3 is 16 amino acids. Trimming removed 5 bases from V and 0 bases from J, with 17 bases in between. The CDR3 DNA is TGTGCCAGTAGTTTCGACAAAGGGGGATACTCCTACGAGCAGTACTTC. Translation: CASSFDKGGYSYEQYF.

This clone showed up just a few times. CDR3 in amino acids: CASSQEISGGAADTQYF. CDR3 bases: TGTGCCAGCAGCCAAGAAATTAGCGGGGGGGCCGCAGATACGCAGTATTTT. V gene TRBV14 combines with J gene TRBJ2-3; 11 bases are shared with TRBD2. The V gene end was trimmed by 0 bases and the J gene end by 4 bases; junction bases not matched to a gene: 6. Per germline, CDR1 SGHDN and CDR2 FVKESK. The CDR3 is 17 residues long.

The rearrangement links TRBV9 to TRBJ1-2, with D perhaps matching TRBD1 (6 bases). This CDR3 region has 14 residues. Between the trimmed V and J ends, which lost 4 bases and 0 bases, there was a span of 10 bases. Germline CDR1 SGDLS, CDR2 YYNGEE. Written as DNA, the CDR3 is TGTGCCAGCAGCCCCGGGACATCTAACTATGGCTACACCTTC. Its protein product is CASSPGTSNYGYTF.

V usage is TRBV6-5 and J usage is TRBJ1-5; D unresolved. V was pared by 2 bases and J by 4 bases, with 12 bases between. CDR1 and CDR2 (germline): MNHEY, SVGAGI. The CDR3 consists of 15 residues. The CDR3 reads CASSYPDGGNQPQHF. CDR3 in DNA: TGTGCCAGCAGTTACCCCGACGGAGGAAATCAGCCCCAGCATTTT.

The CDR3 region is CASINQGQGPEAFF. As DNA, the CDR3 is TGTGCCAGCATCAATCAGGGACAGGGCCCTGAAGCTTTCTTT. J is TRBJ1-1 and V is TRBV11-2; TRBD1 aligns across 9 bases. The CDR3 sequence is 14 residues long. J gave up 6 bases and V 7 bases, and 9 bases lay outside the gene matches. Germline V gene data show CDR1 as SGHAT and CDR2 as FQNNGV.

The rearrangement uses TRBV29-1 and TRBJ2-7; unclear D gene. The CDR3 is 11 amino acids. With 4 bases removed from V and 3 bases from J, the gap between germline ends came to 7 bases. Germline values: CDR1 SQVTM, CDR2 ANQGSEA. CDR3 in amino acids: CSVVYSYEQYF. The CDR3, as DNA: TGCAGCGTTGTTTACAGCTACGAGCAGTACTTC.

This clone was counted once. The rearrangement joins TRBV7-9 to TRBJ2-2; D gene uncertain. CDR1 is SEHNR and CDR2 is FQNEAQ in the germline V gene (reference sequence). V shed 5 bases and J shed 7 bases, with 20 bases lying between them. CDR3 length: 16 residues. CDR3: CASSLKKPDPSGELFF. The DNA of the CDR3 is TGTGCCAGCAGCCTCAAAAAACCAGACCCCAGCGGGGAGCTGTTTTTT. Variable domain in full (rest from reference TRBV7-9 and TRBJ2-2): DTGVSQNPRHKITKRGQNVTFRCDPISEHNRLYWYRQTLGQGPEFLTYFQNEAQLEKSRLLSDRFSAERPKGSFSTLEIQRTEQGDSAMYLCASSLKKPDPSGELFFGEGSRLTVL.